These T cell receptor beta chains were read from a single sample in a study of post-analysis software for immune sequencing data. From the PCR reads, TCRdb called clonotypes with MiXCR, one entry per CDR3 protein. The table has hundreds of thousands of distinct CDR3 sequences, 39% seen once. The sequencing sample was made of blood. These receptors were obtained from a girl between 2 and 10 years old with multiple sclerosis. Both conserved end residues are part of each CDR3. A D gene is named only where the DNA matches it firmly. Expanded clones are given a class, and other clones once, few, many or no size at all.

clone_size: .; d_call: .; j_call: TRBJ1-1; v_call: TRBV6-5; cdr3_length: 15; cdr3_aa: CASSYYPTMNTEAFF; cdr3_nt: TGTGCCAGCAGTTACTATCCGACTATGAACACTGAAGCTTTCTTT
clone_size: .; d_call: .; j_call: TRBJ2-3; v_call: TRBV9; cdr3_length: 14; cdr3_aa: CASSVFSAKRAQYF; cdr3_nt: TGTGCCAGCAGCGTTTTTAGCGCGAAGAGAGCGCAGTATTTT
clone_size: few; d_call: TRBD1; j_call: TRBJ1-4; v_call: TRBV5-1; cdr3_length: 15; cdr3_aa: CASSEGQGGREKLFF; cdr3_nt: TGCGCCAGCAGCGAGGGACAGGGAGGAAGGGAAAAACTGTTTTTT
clone_size: .; d_call: .; j_call: TRBJ2-1; v_call: TRBV5-1; cdr3_length: 14; cdr3_aa: CASSSGVGPNEQFF; cdr3_nt: TGCGCCAGCAGCTCTGGGGTAGGCCCCAATGAGCAGTTCTTC
clone_size: .; d_call: .; j_call: TRBJ2-5; v_call: TRBV18; cdr3_length: 13; cdr3_aa: CASSPQGKETQYF; cdr3_nt: TGCGCCAGCAGCCCACAGGGAAAAGAGACCCAGTACTTC
clone_size: .; d_call: .; j_call: TRBJ1-5; v_call: TRBV5-1; cdr3_length: 15; cdr3_aa: CASSLGGGIYQPQHF; cdr3_nt: TGCGCCAGCAGCTTGGGCGGGGGGATCTATCAGCCCCAGCATTTT
clone_size: .; d_call: .; j_call: TRBJ2-5; v_call: TRBV10-3; cdr3_length: 15; cdr3_aa: CAISEPTDLQETQYF; cdr3_nt: TGTGCCATCAGTGAACCGACAGACCTCCAAGAGACCCAGTACTTC
clone_size: few; d_call: .; j_call: TRBJ2-3; v_call: TRBV5-1; cdr3_length: 14; cdr3_aa: CASSRTVDTDTQYF; cdr3_nt: TGCGCCAGCAGTCGGACAGTGGACACAGATACGCAGTATTTT
clone_size: .; d_call: .; j_call: TRBJ2-7; v_call: TRBV5-1; cdr3_length: 14; cdr3_aa: CASSLFTGNYEQYF; cdr3_nt: TGCGCCAGCAGCTTGTTCACCGGCAACTACGAGCAGTACTTC
clone_size: .; d_call: .; j_call: TRBJ2-7; v_call: TRBV7-2; cdr3_length: 13; cdr3_aa: CASSLVRFNEQYF; cdr3_nt: TGTGCCAGCAGCTTAGTCAGGTTCAACGAGCAGTACTTC
clone_size: .; d_call: .; j_call: TRBJ2-3; v_call: TRBV29-1; cdr3_length: 18; cdr3_aa: CSVKDDSGIPASTDTQYF; cdr3_nt: TGCAGCGTCAAAGATGACAGTGGAATTCCCGCTAGCACAGATACGCAGTATTTT
clone_size: few; d_call: TRBD1; j_call: TRBJ1-1; v_call: TRBV10-2; cdr3_length: 16; cdr3_aa: CASISTGQVRHTEAFF; cdr3_nt: TGCGCCAGCATCTCTACCGGACAGGTTCGGCACACTGAAGCTTTCTTT
clone_size: few; d_call: TRBD1; j_call: TRBJ2-7; v_call: TRBV19; cdr3_length: 14; cdr3_aa: CASSMRDSPYEQYF; cdr3_nt: TGTGCCAGTAGTATGAGGGACAGCCCATACGAGCAGTACTTC
clone_size: few; d_call: TRBD1; j_call: TRBJ1-1; v_call: TRBV18; cdr3_length: 14; cdr3_aa: CASSPTGGNTEAFF; cdr3_nt: TGTGCCAGCTCACCTACAGGGGGGAACACTGAAGCTTTCTTT
clone_size: few; d_call: TRBD1; j_call: TRBJ1-2; v_call: TRBV5-1; cdr3_length: 17; cdr3_aa: CASSMRTGAPSNYGYTF; cdr3_nt: TGCGCCAGCAGTATGAGGACAGGGGCGCCCTCTAACTATGGCTACACCTTC
clone_size: .; d_call: TRBD1; j_call: TRBJ2-1; v_call: TRBV20-1; cdr3_length: 15; cdr3_aa: CSAPLGTGFYNEQFF; cdr3_nt: TGCAGTGCTCCCTTGGGGACAGGGTTTTACAATGAGCAGTTCTTC
clone_size: once; d_call: .; j_call: TRBJ1-1; v_call: TRBV18; cdr3_length: 16; cdr3_aa: CASSPPSSRGSTEAFF; cdr3_nt: TGTGCCAGCTCACCGCCCTCGTCTCGGGGGAGCACTGAAGCTTTCTTT
clone_size: .; d_call: TRBD2; j_call: TRBJ2-1; v_call: TRBV9; cdr3_length: 15; cdr3_aa: CASSGGGGNYNEQFF; cdr3_nt: TGTGCCAGCAGCGGCGGGGGGGGGAACTACAATGAGCAGTTCTTC
clone_size: .; d_call: .; j_call: TRBJ1-1; v_call: TRBV12-3/TRBV12-4; cdr3_length: 14; cdr3_aa: CASSLRSGAHEAFF; cdr3_nt: TGTGCCAGCAGTTTAAGGTCAGGAGCCCATGAAGCTTTCTTT
clone_size: .; d_call: .; j_call: TRBJ2-5; v_call: TRBV7-3; cdr3_length: 14; cdr3_aa: CASSNSRPRETQYF; cdr3_nt: TGTGCCAGCAGCAATAGCAGACCAAGGGAGACCCAGTACTTC
clone_size: .; d_call: .; j_call: TRBJ2-1; v_call: TRBV20-1; cdr3_length: 15; cdr3_aa: CSAALVPGAFNEQFF; cdr3_nt: TGCAGTGCCGCCTTAGTCCCGGGTGCTTTCAATGAGCAGTTCTTC
clone_size: .; d_call: .; j_call: TRBJ2-5; v_call: TRBV20-1; cdr3_length: 12; cdr3_aa: CSAQGQWETQYF; cdr3_nt: TGCAGTGCCCAAGGACAGTGGGAGACCCAGTACTTC
clone_size: .; d_call: .; j_call: TRBJ1-1; v_call: TRBV20-1; cdr3_length: 14; cdr3_aa: CSARPIQGWPEAFF; cdr3_nt: TGCAGTGCCCGCCCCATTCAAGGATGGCCTGAAGCTTTCTTT
clone_size: .; d_call: .; j_call: TRBJ1-1; v_call: TRBV5-1; cdr3_length: 15; cdr3_aa: CASSLRTLMNTEAFF; cdr3_nt: TGCGCCAGCAGCTTAAGGACATTGATGAACACTGAAGCTTTCTTT
clone_size: .; d_call: TRBD1; j_call: TRBJ2-1; v_call: TRBV5-1; cdr3_length: 15; cdr3_aa: CASSSTGGIYNEQFF; cdr3_nt: TGCGCCAGCAGCTCGACAGGGGGCATATACAATGAGCAGTTCTTC
clone_size: few; d_call: TRBD1; j_call: TRBJ2-1; v_call: TRBV7-9; cdr3_length: 16; cdr3_aa: CASSLAPKTGRDEQFF; cdr3_nt: TGTGCCAGCAGCTTAGCTCCGAAGACAGGGCGCGATGAGCAGTTCTTC
clone_size: .; d_call: .; j_call: TRBJ1-2; v_call: TRBV2; cdr3_length: 11; cdr3_aa: CASRQFYGYTF; cdr3_nt: TGTGCCAGCAGGCAGTTCTATGGCTACACCTTC
clone_size: few; d_call: TRBD2; j_call: TRBJ2-7; v_call: TRBV5-1; cdr3_length: 15; cdr3_aa: CASSFTSGSMYEQYF; cdr3_nt: TGCGCCAGCAGCTTCACTAGCGGGAGTATGTACGAGCAGTACTTC
clone_size: .; d_call: TRBD1; j_call: TRBJ1-2; v_call: TRBV4-2; cdr3_length: 15; cdr3_aa: CASSHQGQRTEGYTF; cdr3_nt: TGTGCCAGCAGCCACCAGGGACAGCGGACGGAGGGCTACACCTTC
clone_size: .; d_call: .; j_call: TRBJ1-4; v_call: TRBV6-1; cdr3_length: 14; cdr3_aa: CASSSAGPNEKLFF; cdr3_nt: TGTGCCAGCAGTTCGGCAGGCCCTAATGAAAAACTGTTTTTT
clone_size: .; d_call: TRBD2; j_call: TRBJ2-3; v_call: TRBV2; cdr3_length: 15; cdr3_aa: CASRVSGGATDTQYF; cdr3_nt: TGTGCCAGCAGAGTTAGCGGGGGGGCCACAGATACGCAGTATTTT
clone_size: .; d_call: .; j_call: TRBJ2-1; v_call: TRBV30; cdr3_length: 16; cdr3_aa: CAWCKRGRSSYNEQFF; cdr3_nt: TGTGCCTGGTGCAAAAGGGGCCGAAGCTCCTACAATGAGCAGTTCTTC